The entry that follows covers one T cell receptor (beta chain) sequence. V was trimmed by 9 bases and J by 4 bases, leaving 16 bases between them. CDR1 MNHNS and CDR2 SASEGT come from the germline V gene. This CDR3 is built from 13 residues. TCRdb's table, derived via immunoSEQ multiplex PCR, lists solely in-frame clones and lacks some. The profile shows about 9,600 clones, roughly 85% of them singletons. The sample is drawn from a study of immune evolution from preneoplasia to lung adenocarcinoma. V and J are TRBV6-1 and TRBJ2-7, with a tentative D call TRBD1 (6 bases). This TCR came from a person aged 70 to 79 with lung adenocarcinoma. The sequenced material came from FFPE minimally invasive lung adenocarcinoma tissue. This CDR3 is CASRPDSRYEQYF. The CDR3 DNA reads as TGTGCCAGTAGGCCGGACAGCCGGTACGAGCAGTACTTC.